Each of the 9 T cell receptor beta chains below was sequenced from the same sample in a study of blood T cells in healthy people across ages. PCR was performed a second time for about 7 to 11 cycles using a sample-barcoded 5' primer and a J-beta primer mix. TCRdb re-called the 5' RACE reads with MiXCR, one entry per CDR3 protein. The data contain fewer than 900,000 distinct CDR3 sequences, roughly 34% of them seen just once; the ten biggest clones take up 10% to 15%. The sequencing sample was made of blood. The receptors derive from a young man in good health.

This clonotype was seen more than once but under ten times. The V and J genes are TRBV4-3 and TRBJ2-1; 15 positions agree with TRBD2. The junction had 4 bases not matched to a gene; V was cut back by 4 bases and J by 0 bases. Germline V gives CDR1 LGHNA, CDR2 YSLEER. CDR3 length equals 18 residues. The CDR3 sequence: CASSLSGLAGGSYNEQFF. CDR3 nucleotide sequence: TGCGCCAGCAGCCTCTCGGGACTAGCGGGGGGCTCCTACAATGAGCAGTTCTTC.

The CDR3 loop is CASSESRISGNTIYF. DNA for the CDR3: TGTGCCAGTAGTGAAAGCCGAATCTCTGGAAACACCATATATTTT. J is TRBJ1-3 and V is TRBV19; D not resolved. Germline CDR1 and CDR2: LNHDA and SQIVND (reference sequence). The CDR3 extends over 15 amino acids. The V end lost 5 bases, the J end lost 0 bases, and 11 bases lay between the germline ends.

This clonotype showed up just a few times. The chain has TRBV14 and TRBJ2-7; TRBD2 might be the D (5 bases). Trimming took off 4 bases at V and 7 bases at J, with 11 bases between the two ends. CDR1 is SGHDN and CDR2 is FVKESK in the germline V gene. This CDR3 has 12 amino acids. CDR3 DNA sequence: TGTGCCAGCAGCCTCTTCCGAGGGGAGCAGTACTTC. This encodes CASSLFRGEQYF.

This clonotype was found a few times. Compared with germline, one end of the junction differs, possibly owing to a read error. This chain's CDR3 is CASCLVGVYEQYF. The CDR3 DNA reads as TGCGCCAGCTGCTTAGTAGGGGTTTACGAGCAGTACTTC. The chain has TRBV7-2 and TRBJ2-7; a weak D match, TRBD1 (5 bases). From germline, CDR1 is SGHTA and CDR2 FQGNSA. The length of the CDR3 is 13 residues.

The V gene is TRBV7-2, the J gene TRBJ2-1; D is uncertain. Between the trimmed V and J ends, which lost 2 bases and 9 bases, there was a span of 5 bases. Germline CDR1 SGHTA, CDR2 FQGNSA. The CDR3 spans 11 residues. CDR3 region: CASSLKLEQFF. Written as DNA, the CDR3 is TGTGCCAGCAGCTTAAAGCTTGAGCAGTTCTTC.

In its sample, this clonotype was seen a few times. The chain links TRBV28 to TRBJ2-1; D is possibly TRBD1 or TRBD2 (7 bases each). Germline CDR1 is MDHEN and CDR2 is SYDVKM. Trimming left V 7 bases short and J 4 bases short, with 17 bases between. This CDR3 is built from 15 residues. The CDR3 protein is CASTYSGGGYNEQFF. In nucleotides, the CDR3 is TGTGCCAGCACCTACTCAGGGGGGGGGTACAATGAGCAGTTCTTC.

There are a few counts of this clonotype. The rearrangement joins TRBV12-3 or TRBV12-4 to TRBJ1-6; the D is unclear. This CDR3 is built from 13 residues. V was clipped by 2 bases and J by 10 bases, with 9 bases between them. In nucleotides, the CDR3 is TGTGCCAGCAGTTTAAAGGGAGGCTCACCCCTCCACTTT. Its protein product is CASSLKGGSPLHF.

This clonotype was detected a few times. V gene TRBV9 combines with J gene TRBJ1-2; D remains unclear. V was shortened by 6 bases and J by 0 bases, with 12 bases between the two germline ends. Germline CDR1 reads SGDLS; CDR2 reads YYNGEE. The CDR3 totals 14 residues. The CDR3 region has the DNA TGTGCCAGCACCGCGGACGGTGCTAACTATGGCTACACCTTC. It translates to CASTADGANYGYTF.

This clonotype has just a few counts. Since a much larger clone is just one base distant, this may be a read error. The chain employs TRBV4-3 and TRBJ2-7, with TRBD2 identical over 8 bases. The CDR3 runs 18 residues. CDR1 and CDR2 (germline): LGHNA, YSLEER. J lost 4 bases, V lost 0 bases, and 14 bases had no gene match. The CDR3 coding sequence is TGCGCCAGCAGCCAAGATCCGATTAGCGGGGAGCTTTTTTACGAGCAGTACTTC. Translating it yields CASSQDPISGELFYEQYF.